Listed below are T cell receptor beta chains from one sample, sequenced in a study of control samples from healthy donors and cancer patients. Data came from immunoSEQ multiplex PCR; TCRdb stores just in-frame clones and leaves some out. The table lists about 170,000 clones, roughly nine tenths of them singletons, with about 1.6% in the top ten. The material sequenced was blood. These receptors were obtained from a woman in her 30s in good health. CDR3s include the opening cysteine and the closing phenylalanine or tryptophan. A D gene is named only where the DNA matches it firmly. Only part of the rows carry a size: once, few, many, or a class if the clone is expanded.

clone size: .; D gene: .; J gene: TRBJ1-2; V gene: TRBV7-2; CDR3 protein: CASSLRQHGYTF; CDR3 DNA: TGTGCCAGCAGCTTACGGCAGCATGGCTACACCTTC
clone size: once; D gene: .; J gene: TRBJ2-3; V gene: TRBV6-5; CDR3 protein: CASRGEGTDTQYF; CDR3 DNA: TGTGCCAGCAGGGGAGAGGGGACAGATACGCAGTATTTT
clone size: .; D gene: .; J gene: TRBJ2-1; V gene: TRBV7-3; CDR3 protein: CASSLAGSSYNEQFF; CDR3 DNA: TGTGCCAGCAGCTTAGCAGGAAGCTCCTACAATGAGCAGTTCTTC
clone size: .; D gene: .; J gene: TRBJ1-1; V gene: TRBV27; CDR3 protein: CASSLNWLNTEAFF; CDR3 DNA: TGTGCCAGCAGTTTAAACTGGTTGAACACTGAAGCTTTCTTT
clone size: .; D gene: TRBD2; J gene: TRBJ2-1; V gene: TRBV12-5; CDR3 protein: CASGPYRGLAGVNEQFF; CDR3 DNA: TGTGCTAGTGGTCCCTACAGGGGACTAGCGGGAGTCAATGAGCAGTTCTTC
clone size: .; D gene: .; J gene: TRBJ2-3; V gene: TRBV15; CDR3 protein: CATSRVGETSSTDTQYF; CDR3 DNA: TGTGCCACCAGCAGAGTAGGGGAGACTAGTAGCACAGATACGCAGTATTTT
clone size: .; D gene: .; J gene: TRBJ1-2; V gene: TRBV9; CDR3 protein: CASSVVPDRGGYTF; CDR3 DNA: TGTGCCAGCAGCGTAGTCCCGGACAGAGGTGGCTACACCTTC
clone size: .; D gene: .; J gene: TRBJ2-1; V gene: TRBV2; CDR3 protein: CASSTGLYNEQFF; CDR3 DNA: TGTGCCAGCAGCACCGGACTTTACAATGAGCAGTTCTTC
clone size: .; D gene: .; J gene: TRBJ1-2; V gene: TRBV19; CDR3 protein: CASSIAGAYGYTF; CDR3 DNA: TGTGCCAGTAGTATAGCAGGAGCCTATGGCTACACCTTC
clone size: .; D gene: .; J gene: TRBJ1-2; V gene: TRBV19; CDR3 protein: CASSIGGDYGYTF; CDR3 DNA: TGTGCCAGTAGTATAGGGGGAGACTATGGCTACACCTTC
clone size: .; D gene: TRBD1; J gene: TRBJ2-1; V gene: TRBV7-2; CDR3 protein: CASSRDRPYNEQFF; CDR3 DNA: TGTGCCAGCAGTCGGGACAGGCCCTACAATGAGCAGTTCTTC
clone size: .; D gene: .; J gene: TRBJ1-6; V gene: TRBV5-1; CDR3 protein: CASSLRPDNSPLHF; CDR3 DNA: TGCGCCAGCAGCTTGAGACCGGACAATTCACCCCTCCACTTT
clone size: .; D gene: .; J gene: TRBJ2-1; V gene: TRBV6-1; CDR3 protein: CASSEELGRSYNEQFF; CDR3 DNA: TGTGCCAGCAGTGAAGAATTGGGCCGCTCCTACAATGAGCAGTTCTTC
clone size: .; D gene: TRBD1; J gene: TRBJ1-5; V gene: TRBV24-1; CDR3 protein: CATSGTGISQPQHF; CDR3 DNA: TGTGCCACCAGTGGGACAGGGATTAGCCAGCCCCAGCATTTT
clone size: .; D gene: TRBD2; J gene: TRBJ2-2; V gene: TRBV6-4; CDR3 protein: CASTRLAGDGTGELFF; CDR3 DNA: TGTGCCAGCACCAGACTAGCGGGAGACGGCACCGGGGAGCTGTTTTTT
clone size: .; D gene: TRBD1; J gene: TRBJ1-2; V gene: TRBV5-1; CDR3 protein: CASSLEGAFHGYTF; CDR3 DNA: TGCGCCAGCAGCTTGGAGGGGGCGTTCCATGGCTACACCTTC
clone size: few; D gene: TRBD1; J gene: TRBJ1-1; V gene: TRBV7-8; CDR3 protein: CASSLVGQGVTEAFF; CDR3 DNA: TGTGCCAGCAGCTTAGTGGGACAGGGGGTAACTGAAGCTTTCTTT
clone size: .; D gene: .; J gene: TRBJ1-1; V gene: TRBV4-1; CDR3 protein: CASSQEGGNTEAFF; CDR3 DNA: TGCGCCAGCAGCCAAGAGGGGGGGAACACTGAAGCTTTCTTT
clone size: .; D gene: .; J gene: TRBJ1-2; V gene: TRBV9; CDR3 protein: CASKGDNYGYTF; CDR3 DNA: TGTGCCAGCAAGGGGGATAACTATGGCTACACCTTC
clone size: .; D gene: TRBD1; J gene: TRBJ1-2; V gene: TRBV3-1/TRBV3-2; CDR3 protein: CASSFTGGSGYTF; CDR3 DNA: TGTGCCAGCAGCTTCACAGGGGGCTCTGGCTACACCTTC
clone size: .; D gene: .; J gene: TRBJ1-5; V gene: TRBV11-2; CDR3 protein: CASSLEVAYSNQPQHF; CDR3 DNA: TGTGCCAGCAGCTTAGAAGTAGCCTATAGCAATCAGCCCCAGCATTTT
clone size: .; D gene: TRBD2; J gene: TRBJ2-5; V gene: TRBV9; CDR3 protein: CASSASGRQETQYF; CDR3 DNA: TGTGCCAGCAGCGCTAGCGGGAGGCAAGAGACCCAGTACTTC
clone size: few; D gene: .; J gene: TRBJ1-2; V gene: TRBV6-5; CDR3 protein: CASRTPGQGYTF; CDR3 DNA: TGTGCCAGCAGAACCCCGGGACAAGGCTACACCTTC
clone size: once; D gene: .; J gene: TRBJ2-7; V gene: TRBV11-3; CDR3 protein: CASSLAGSSYEQYF; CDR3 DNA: TGTGCCAGCAGCTTAGCAGGGAGCTCCTACGAGCAGTACTTC
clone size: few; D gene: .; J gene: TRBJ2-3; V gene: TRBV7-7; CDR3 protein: CASSLEVAGTDTQYF; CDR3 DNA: TGTGCTAGCAGCTTAGAGGTAGCGGGCACAGATACGCAGTATTTT
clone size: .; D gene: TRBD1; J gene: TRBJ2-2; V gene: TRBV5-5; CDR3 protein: CASTWTGDTGELFF; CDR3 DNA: TGTGCCAGCACCTGGACAGGGGACACCGGGGAGCTGTTTTTT
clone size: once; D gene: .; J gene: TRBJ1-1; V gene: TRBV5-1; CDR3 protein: CASSFQGNTEAFF; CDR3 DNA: TGCGCCAGCAGCTTCCAGGGGAACACTGAAGCTTTCTTT
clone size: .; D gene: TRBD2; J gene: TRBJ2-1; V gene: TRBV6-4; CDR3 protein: CASSESTSGGADEQFF; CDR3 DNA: TGTGCCAGCAGTGAATCGACTAGCGGGGGGGCCGATGAGCAGTTCTTC
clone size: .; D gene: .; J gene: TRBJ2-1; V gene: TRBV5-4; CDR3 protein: CASSNPTDNEQFF; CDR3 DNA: TGTGCCAGCAGCAACCCGACAGACAATGAGCAGTTCTTC
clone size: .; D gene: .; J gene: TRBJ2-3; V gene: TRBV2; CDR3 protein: CASSSQGDTQYF; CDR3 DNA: TGTGCCAGCAGCTCCCAGGGGGATACGCAGTATTTT
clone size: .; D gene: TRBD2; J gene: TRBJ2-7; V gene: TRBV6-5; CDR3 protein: CASSTGLAGVDEQYF; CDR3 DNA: TGTGCCAGCAGTACCGGACTAGCGGGAGTGGACGAGCAGTACTTC
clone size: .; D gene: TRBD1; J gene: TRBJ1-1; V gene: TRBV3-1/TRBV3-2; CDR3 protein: CASSHGQGITEAFF; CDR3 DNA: TGTGCCAGCAGCCACGGACAGGGGATTACTGAAGCTTTCTTT
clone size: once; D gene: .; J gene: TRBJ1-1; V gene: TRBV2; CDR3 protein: CASSEFQGSSEAFF; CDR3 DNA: TGTGCCAGCAGTGAATTCCAGGGTAGCTCTGAAGCTTTCTTT
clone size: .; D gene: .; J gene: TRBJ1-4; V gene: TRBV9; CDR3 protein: CASSSRIRGEKLFF; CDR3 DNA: TGTGCCAGCAGCTCCAGGATAAGGGGTGAAAAACTGTTTTTT
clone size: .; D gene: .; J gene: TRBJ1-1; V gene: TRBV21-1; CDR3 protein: CASSAGQGYTEAFF; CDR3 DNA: TGTGCCAGCAGCGCCGGACAGGGCTACACTGAAGCTTTCTTT
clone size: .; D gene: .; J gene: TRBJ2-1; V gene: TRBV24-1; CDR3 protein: CATSEGIGQFF; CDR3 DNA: TGTGCCACCAGTGAAGGGATAGGGCAGTTCTTC
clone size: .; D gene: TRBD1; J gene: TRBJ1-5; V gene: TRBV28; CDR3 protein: CASSPRQGLDNQPQHF; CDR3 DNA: TGTGCCAGCAGTCCCCGACAGGGGTTAGACAATCAGCCCCAGCATTTT
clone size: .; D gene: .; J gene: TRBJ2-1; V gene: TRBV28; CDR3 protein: CASSLLGGEQFF; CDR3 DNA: TGTGCCAGCAGTCTACTTGGGGGTGAGCAGTTCTTC
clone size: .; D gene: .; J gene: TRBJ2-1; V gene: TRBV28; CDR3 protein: CASRDSYNEQFF; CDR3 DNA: TGTGCCAGCAGGGACTCCTACAATGAGCAGTTCTTC
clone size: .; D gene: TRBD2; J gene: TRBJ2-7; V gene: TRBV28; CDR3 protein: CASRINSGNSYEQYF; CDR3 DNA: TGTGCCAGCAGGATAAATAGCGGGAACTCCTACGAGCAGTACTTC
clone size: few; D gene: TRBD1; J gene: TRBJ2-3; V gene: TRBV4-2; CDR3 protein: CASSHRQGGPTDTQYF; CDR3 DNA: TGTGCCAGCAGCCACCGACAGGGGGGTCCCACAGATACGCAGTATTTT
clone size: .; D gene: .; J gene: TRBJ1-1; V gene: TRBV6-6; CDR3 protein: CASSQTGTKNTEAFF; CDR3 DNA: TGTGCCAGCAGTCAAACCGGGACAAAGAACACTGAAGCTTTCTTT
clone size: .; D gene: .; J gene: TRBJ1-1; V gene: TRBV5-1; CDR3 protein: CASSLDNMNTEAFF; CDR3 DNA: TGCGCCAGCAGCTTGGACAATATGAACACTGAAGCTTTCTTT
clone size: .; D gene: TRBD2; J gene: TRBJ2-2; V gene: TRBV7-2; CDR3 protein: CASSLFLAGAGELFF; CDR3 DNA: TGTGCCAGCAGCTTATTCTTAGCGGGAGCCGGGGAGCTGTTTTTT
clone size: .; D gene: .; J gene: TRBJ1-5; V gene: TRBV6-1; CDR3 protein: CASSEFGGNQPQHF; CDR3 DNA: TGTGCCAGCAGTGAATTCGGGGGCAATCAGCCCCAGCATTTT
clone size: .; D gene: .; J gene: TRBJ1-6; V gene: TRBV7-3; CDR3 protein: CASSLDSNSPLHF; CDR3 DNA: TGTGCCAGCAGCTTAGACAGCAATTCACCCCTCCACTTT
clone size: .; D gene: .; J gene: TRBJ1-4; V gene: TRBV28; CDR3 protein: CASSLGSNEKLFF; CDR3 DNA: TGTGCCAGCAGTTTAGGGTCTAATGAAAAACTGTTTTTT
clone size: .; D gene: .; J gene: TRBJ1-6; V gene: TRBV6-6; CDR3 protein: CASSRTRDIYNSPLHF; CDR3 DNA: TGTGCCAGCAGTCGAACGCGGGACATCTATAATTCACCCCTCCACTTT
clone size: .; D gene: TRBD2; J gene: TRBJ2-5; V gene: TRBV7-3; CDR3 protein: CASSFLAGVRETQYF; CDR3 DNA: TGTGCCAGCAGCTTCCTAGCGGGAGTTAGAGAGACCCAGTACTTC
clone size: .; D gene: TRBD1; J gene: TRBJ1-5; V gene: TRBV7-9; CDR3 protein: CASSPDRGNQPQHF; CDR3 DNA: TGTGCCAGCAGCCCTGACAGGGGCAATCAGCCCCAGCATTTT
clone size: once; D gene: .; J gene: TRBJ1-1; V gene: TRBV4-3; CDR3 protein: CASSQWTGVSTEAFF; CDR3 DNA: TGCGCCAGCAGCCAATGGACGGGGGTAAGCACTGAAGCTTTCTTT
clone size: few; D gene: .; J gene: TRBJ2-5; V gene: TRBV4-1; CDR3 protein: CASSQGWVGGQETQYF; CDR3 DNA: TGCGCCAGCAGCCAAGGGTGGGTGGGGGGTCAAGAGACCCAGTACTTC
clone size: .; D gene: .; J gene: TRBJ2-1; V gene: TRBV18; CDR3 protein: CASSPQVVRVPYNEQFF; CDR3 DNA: TGTGCCAGCTCACCACAGGTCGTTAGGGTCCCCTACAATGAGCAGTTCTTC
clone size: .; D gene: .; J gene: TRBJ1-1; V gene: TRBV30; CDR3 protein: CAWRGQGVTEAFF; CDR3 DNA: TGTGCCTGGAGGGGGCAGGGTGTCACTGAAGCTTTCTTT